These T cell receptor beta chains were read from a single sample in a study of T cells in Graves' hyperthyroidism and ophthalmopathy. TCRdb re-analysed the multiplex PCR reads in MiXCR, keeping a single row per CDR3 protein. There are hundreds of thousands of distinct CDR3 sequences in the sample; roughly 15% occur only once, and under 15% lies in the top ten. Source material: blood. These receptors were taken from a woman aged 45-65 years with Graves' ophthalmopathy. Each CDR3 is given with its conserved first and last residue. The order of the fields is J gene, D gene, clone size, V gene, CDR3 protein, CDR3 DNA. A D gene is named only where the DNA matches it firmly. Not all rows give a size; the values are once, few, many and, for expanded clones, a class.

j_gene: TRBJ1-1; d_gene: TRBD1; abundance: many; v_gene: TRBV7-2; CDR3aa: CASSWSQGADTEAFF; CDR3nt: TGTGCCAGCAGCTGGTCACAGGGGGCGGATACTGAAGCTTTCTTT
j_gene: TRBJ1-4; d_gene: NA; abundance: few; v_gene: TRBV6-4; CDR3aa: CASSDSLRDGNEKLFF; CDR3nt: TGTGCCAGCAGTGACTCCTTACGAGACGGAAATGAAAAACTGTTTTTT
j_gene: TRBJ2-7; d_gene: TRBD2; abundance: few; v_gene: TRBV7-6; CDR3aa: CASSHSGSPHEQYF; CDR3nt: TGTGCCAGCAGCCACAGCGGGAGTCCCCACGAGCAGTACTTC
j_gene: TRBJ2-1; d_gene: NA; abundance: many; v_gene: TRBV29-1; CDR3aa: CSVGLRLSYNEQFF; CDR3nt: TGCAGCGTTGGGCTTCGACTTTCCTACAATGAGCAGTTCTTC
j_gene: TRBJ1-1; d_gene: NA; abundance: NA; v_gene: TRBV5-4; CDR3aa: CASSFFRANTEAFF; CDR3nt: TGTGCCAGCAGCTTTTTCAGGGCGAACACTGAAGCTTTCTTT
j_gene: TRBJ1-2; d_gene: NA; abundance: NA; v_gene: TRBV9; CDR3aa: CASSVRGIGDGYTF; CDR3nt: TGTGCCAGCAGCGTACGGGGGATCGGCGATGGCTACACCTTC
j_gene: TRBJ1-5; d_gene: TRBD1; abundance: few; v_gene: TRBV5-5; CDR3aa: CASSLEGTGVAQPQHF; CDR3nt: TGTGCCAGCAGCTTGGAAGGGACAGGGGTAGCTCAGCCCCAGCATTTT
j_gene: TRBJ2-2; d_gene: NA; abundance: many; v_gene: TRBV20-1; CDR3aa: CSANADANTGELFF; CDR3nt: TGCAGTGCTAACGCAGACGCGAACACCGGGGAGCTGTTTTTT
j_gene: TRBJ2-7; d_gene: TRBD1; abundance: NA; v_gene: TRBV19; CDR3aa: CASSVPGQGSYEQYF; CDR3nt: TGTGCCAGTAGTGTACCGGGACAGGGTTCCTACGAGCAGTACTTC
j_gene: TRBJ2-1; d_gene: NA; abundance: few; v_gene: TRBV4-3; CDR3aa: CASSQQGLAYNEQFF; CDR3nt: TGCGCCAGCAGCCAACAGGGGCTAGCCTACAATGAGCAGTTCTTC
j_gene: TRBJ1-3; d_gene: NA; abundance: few; v_gene: TRBV28; CDR3aa: CASSLSRAVFLGNTIYF; CDR3nt: TGTGCCAGCAGTTTATCGAGGGCAGTCTTCCTGGGAAACACCATATATTTT
j_gene: TRBJ2-7; d_gene: TRBD2; abundance: many; v_gene: TRBV2; CDR3aa: CASSEVSGRASAQYF; CDR3nt: TGTGCCAGCAGTGAAGTTAGCGGGAGGGCCTCGGCGCAGTACTTC
j_gene: TRBJ2-7; d_gene: TRBD1; abundance: NA; v_gene: TRBV4-1; CDR3aa: CASSQEPGQGGYEQYF; CDR3nt: TGCGCCAGCAGCCAAGAGCCCGGACAGGGTGGCTACGAGCAGTACTTC
j_gene: TRBJ2-3; d_gene: TRBD1; abundance: NA; v_gene: TRBV6-2/TRBV6-3; CDR3aa: CASSYQITDRVETDTQYF; CDR3nt: TGTGCCAGCAGTTACCAAATAACGGACAGGGTGGAGACAGATACGCAGTATTTT
j_gene: TRBJ2-2; d_gene: TRBD2; abundance: few; v_gene: TRBV19; CDR3aa: CASSVILTSGRYTGELFF; CDR3nt: TGTGCCAGTAGTGTAATCTTGACTAGCGGGAGATACACCGGGGAGCTGTTTTTT
j_gene: TRBJ2-7; d_gene: NA; abundance: NA; v_gene: TRBV6-1; CDR3aa: CASKDAGKTYEQYF; CDR3nt: TGTGCCAGCAAAGATGCAGGGAAGACCTACGAGCAGTACTTC
j_gene: TRBJ1-1; d_gene: NA; abundance: NA; v_gene: TRBV5-5; CDR3aa: CASSLEVLGAYTEASF; CDR3nt: TGTGCCAGCAGCTTGGAGGTCCTTGGGGCGTACACTGAAGCTTCCTTT
j_gene: TRBJ2-1; d_gene: NA; abundance: many; v_gene: TRBV7-9; CDR3aa: CASSLAALAEQFF; CDR3nt: TGTGCCAGCAGCTTAGCGGCTCTAGCTGAGCAGTTCTTC
j_gene: TRBJ2-3; d_gene: TRBD1; abundance: many; v_gene: TRBV7-3; CDR3aa: CASSARQGHTDTQYF; CDR3nt: TGTGCCAGCAGCGCCCGACAGGGACACACAGATACGCAGTATTTT
j_gene: TRBJ1-5; d_gene: NA; abundance: few; v_gene: TRBV20-1; CDR3aa: CSARTRGQPQHF; CDR3nt: TGCAGTGCTAGAACCAGGGGCCAGCCCCAGCATTTT
j_gene: TRBJ1-2; d_gene: NA; abundance: many; v_gene: TRBV6-5; CDR3aa: CASSYSPGAVLGYTF; CDR3nt: TGTGCCAGCAGTTACTCCCCAGGGGCCGTCTTAGGCTACACCTTC
j_gene: TRBJ2-7; d_gene: NA; abundance: many; v_gene: TRBV20-1; CDR3aa: CSASLAVATYEQYF; CDR3nt: TGCAGTGCTAGCCTGGCGGTAGCTACCTACGAGCAGTACTTC
j_gene: TRBJ1-5; d_gene: NA; abundance: few; v_gene: TRBV6-1; CDR3aa: CASSQQGHSNQPQHF; CDR3nt: TGTGCCAGCAGTCAACAGGGCCATAGCAATCAGCCCCAGCATTTT
j_gene: TRBJ1-2; d_gene: NA; abundance: NA; v_gene: TRBV19; CDR3aa: CASSIRTANYGYTF; CDR3nt: TGTGCCAGTAGTATACGGACGGCTAACTATGGCTACACCTTC
j_gene: TRBJ1-1; d_gene: NA; abundance: many; v_gene: TRBV29-1; CDR3aa: CSVERVMNTEAFF; CDR3nt: TGCAGCGTTGAAAGGGTGATGAACACTGAAGCTTTCTTT
j_gene: TRBJ1-5; d_gene: TRBD1; abundance: NA; v_gene: TRBV30; CDR3aa: CAWGTGTGTGQPQHF; CDR3nt: TGTGCCTGGGGGACCGGGACAGGGACAGGTCAGCCCCAGCATTTT
j_gene: TRBJ2-3; d_gene: TRBD2; abundance: NA; v_gene: TRBV12-3/TRBV12-4; CDR3aa: CASRLRERTDTQYF; CDR3nt: TGTGCCAGCAGGCTGCGGGAGCGCACAGATACGCAGTATTTT
j_gene: TRBJ2-3; d_gene: TRBD1; abundance: many; v_gene: TRBV5-1; CDR3aa: CASSGQGAGTDTQYF; CDR3nt: TGCGCCAGCAGCGGACAGGGGGCCGGCACAGATACGCAGTATTTT
j_gene: TRBJ2-5; d_gene: TRBD1; abundance: NA; v_gene: TRBV3-1; CDR3aa: CASRQDRPQETQYF; CDR3nt: TGTGCCAGCAGACAGGACAGGCCGCAAGAGACCCAGTACTTC
j_gene: TRBJ1-1; d_gene: NA; abundance: many; v_gene: TRBV30; CDR3aa: CAWGPLGLNTEAFF; CDR3nt: TGTGCCTGGGGGCCCCTCGGACTAAACACTGAAGCTTTCTTT
j_gene: TRBJ2-7; d_gene: NA; abundance: many; v_gene: TRBV7-9; CDR3aa: CASSLSGVASRGGQYF; CDR3nt: TGTGCCAGCAGCTTAAGTGGGGTCGCTAGCCGTGGTGGGCAGTACTTC
j_gene: TRBJ2-1; d_gene: NA; abundance: NA; v_gene: TRBV18; CDR3aa: CACSPRPRGHNEQFF; CDR3nt: TGTGCCTGCTCACCACGTCCTAGAGGTCACAATGAGCAGTTCTTC
j_gene: TRBJ1-2; d_gene: NA; abundance: NA; v_gene: TRBV11-2; CDR3aa: CASSLDRAEYGYTF; CDR3nt: TGTGCCAGCAGCTTAGATAGGGCAGAGTATGGCTACACCTTC
j_gene: TRBJ2-2; d_gene: NA; abundance: NA; v_gene: TRBV13; CDR3aa: CASSLPGALAGELFF; CDR3nt: TGTGCCAGCAGCTTGCCAGGGGCTCTAGCCGGGGAGCTGTTTTTT
j_gene: TRBJ1-2; d_gene: NA; abundance: NA; v_gene: TRBV20-1; CDR3aa: CSARETGELIGYTF; CDR3nt: TGCAGTGCTAGAGAAACGGGGGAATTGATCGGCTACACCTTC
j_gene: TRBJ2-3; d_gene: NA; abundance: many; v_gene: TRBV3-1; CDR3aa: CASSPNSASDTQYF; CDR3nt: TGTGCCAGCAGCCCCAACTCGGCTTCTGATACGCAGTATTTT
j_gene: TRBJ2-7; d_gene: TRBD2; abundance: once; v_gene: TRBV3-1; CDR3aa: CASSQGTSDEQYF; CDR3nt: TGTGCCAGCAGCCAAGGGACTAGCGACGAGCAGTACTTC
j_gene: TRBJ1-5; d_gene: NA; abundance: many; v_gene: TRBV18; CDR3aa: CTSSFSGVGNQPQHF; CDR3nt: TGTACCAGCTCATTTTCGGGGGTCGGCAATCAGCCCCAGCATTTT
j_gene: TRBJ1-4; d_gene: NA; abundance: many; v_gene: TRBV3-1; CDR3aa: CASSHDPGFGDEKLFF; CDR3nt: TGTGCCAGCAGCCACGACCCAGGGTTTGGGGATGAAAAACTGTTTTTT
j_gene: TRBJ2-1; d_gene: TRBD2; abundance: many; v_gene: TRBV27; CDR3aa: CASSLLAANYNEQFF; CDR3nt: TGTGCCAGCAGTTTACTAGCGGCTAACTACAATGAGCAGTTCTTC
j_gene: TRBJ2-7; d_gene: NA; abundance: many; v_gene: TRBV28; CDR3aa: CASSFRVEPYEQYF; CDR3nt: TGTGCCAGCAGTTTCCGGGTGGAACCCTACGAGCAGTACTTC
j_gene: TRBJ2-1; d_gene: NA; abundance: many; v_gene: TRBV30; CDR3aa: CAWSVWAEAYNEQFF; CDR3nt: TGTGCCTGGAGTGTATGGGCGGAGGCCTACAATGAGCAGTTCTTC